The clone carrying this T cell receptor beta chain was recorded a few times. These data come from a study of T-cell memory formation after mild COVID-19. Whole-study context: Clusters were largely donor specific.

Deletions cut 8 bases from V and 4 bases from J, with 6 bases between. The CDR3 spans 11 residues. Germline assignment: CDR1 SNHLY and CDR2 FYNNEI. Barcoded TCR alpha and TCR beta cDNA libraries with UMIs came from 5'RACE using constant-segment primers. TCRdb redid the calling of the 5' RACE reads with MiXCR, one entry per CDR3 protein. This sample has under 200,000 distinct CDR3 sequences, with about an eighth found just once. This chain connects TRBV2 to TRBJ2-1; no clear D gene. The TCR was taken from a young man who had mild COVID-19 (a few samples of this study predate the infection). Cell type and time point are not known. The material sequenced was PBMCs or a T cell subset sorted from them (not recorded which). The CDR3 nucleotides read TGTGCCAGCGGCCTATACAATGAGCAGTTCTTC. It translates to CASGLYNEQFF.